This is a list of T cell receptor beta chains from one sample in a study of T cell repertoires in cytomegalovirus infection. TCRdb re-called the reads with MiXCR, one entry per CDR3 protein. The table records hundreds of thousands of distinct CDR3 sequences, around 31% of them present only once. These receptors' antigens are unknown. The sequencing here drew on cultured PBMCs, taken from culture after CMV antigen stimulation. The receptors were sampled from a human donor in good health (CMV status not recorded). Some clones in this sample may be carry-over from other donors' samples. CDR3s include the opening cysteine and the closing phenylalanine or tryptophan. Fields, in order: V gene, CDR3 length, J gene, D gene, clone size, CDR3 protein, CDR3 DNA. The D gene is left open where the match is weak. The size field is filled for only some rows; it gives once, few, many or a size class.

TRBV7-2,15,TRBJ1-2,.,.,CASSPTDSIPYGYTF,TGTGCCAGCAGCCCCACGGACAGCATCCCATATGGCTACACCTTC
TRBV12-3/TRBV12-4,14,TRBJ1-5,.,.,CASSPTEGNQPQHF,TGTGCCAGCAGTCCGACAGAGGGCAATCAGCCCCAGCATTTT
TRBV7-2,15,TRBJ2-7,TRBD2,many,CASSLAGGIAYEQYF,TGTGCCAGCAGCTTAGCCGGGGGGATAGCCTACGAGCAGTACTTC
TRBV27,16,TRBJ2-4,.,.,CASSLWGSTAKNIQYF,TGTGCCAGCAGTTTATGGGGGAGTACCGCCAAAAACATTCAGTACTTC
TRBV5-1,16,TRBJ2-3,TRBD1,.,CASSWDSISSTDTQYF,TGCGCCAGCAGCTGGGACAGCATTAGTAGCACAGATACGCAGTATTTT
TRBV12-3/TRBV12-4,14,TRBJ2-2,TRBD2,.,CASRGAGDTGELFF,TGTGCCAGCAGAGGAGCGGGAGACACCGGGGAGCTGTTTTTT
TRBV12-3/TRBV12-4,15,TRBJ2-2,.,.,CASSLSRDGTGELFF,TGTGCCAGCAGTTTATCCAGGGATGGCACCGGGGAGCTGTTTTTT
TRBV4-1,17,TRBJ1-1,TRBD1,.,CASSRAGGDRLNTEAFF,TGCGCCAGCAGCAGGGCCGGTGGGGACAGGTTGAACACTGAAGCTTTCTTT
TRBV6-6,15,TRBJ2-5,TRBD2,few,CASRPRGGSEETQYF,TGTGCCAGCAGGCCTCGGGGGGGCTCGGAGGAGACCCAGTACTTC
TRBV20-1,13,TRBJ1-5,.,.,CSATFQVNQPQHF,TGCAGTGCTACGTTTCAGGTCAATCAGCCCCAGCATTTT
TRBV19,14,TRBJ2-1,.,.,CASSIGGSHNEQFF,TGTGCCAGTAGTATAGGGGGGAGCCACAATGAGCAGTTCTTC
TRBV4-3,16,TRBJ2-2,.,few,CASSQELRSYGGELFF,TGCGCCAGCAGCCAAGAGCTCAGGTCCTATGGCGGGGAGCTGTTTTTT
TRBV7-2,12,TRBJ2-5,.,many,CASSTIEGTQYF,TGTGCCAGCAGCACTATTGAGGGAACCCAGTACTTC
TRBV20-1,13,TRBJ1-4,.,few,CSARGQANEKLFF,TGCAGTGCTAGAGGACAGGCTAATGAAAAACTGTTTTTT
TRBV7-2,14,TRBJ2-5,TRBD2,.,CASSFSGGSQTQYF,TGTGCCAGCAGCTTTAGCGGGGGGTCTCAGACCCAGTACTTC
TRBV7-2,15,TRBJ2-5,.,many,CASSLAGLDQETQYF,TGTGCCAGCAGCTTAGCGGGACTGGACCAAGAGACCCAGTACTTC
TRBV2,16,TRBJ2-7,.,.,CASSEDSGDISYEQYF,TGTGCCAGCAGTGAAGATAGCGGTGATATCTCCTACGAGCAGTACTTC
TRBV29-1,15,TRBJ2-1,.,.,CSVLGGPSSYNEQFF,TGCAGCGTATTGGGTGGTCCGAGCTCCTACAATGAGCAGTTCTTC
TRBV4-2,12,TRBJ1-2,.,.,CASSSRDYGYTF,TGTGCCAGCAGCTCTAGGGATTATGGCTACACCTTC
TRBV7-9,15,TRBJ2-5,TRBD1,.,CASSRDRAGDETQYF,TGTGCCAGCAGCAGGGACAGGGCCGGAGATGAGACCCAGTACTTC
TRBV7-2,18,TRBJ2-2,.,many,CASSLAPWGRSNTGELFF,TGTGCCAGCAGCTTAGCCCCATGGGGCCGATCGAACACCGGGGAGCTGTTTTTT
TRBV7-2,14,TRBJ2-1,TRBD2,many,CASSPRTSGTQQFF,TGTGCCAGCAGCCCCCGGACTAGCGGGACTCAGCAGTTCTTC
TRBV6-2/TRBV6-3,11,TRBJ1-2,.,few,CASSEQYGYTF,TGTGCCAGCAGTGAACAATATGGCTACACCTTC
TRBV12-3/TRBV12-4,14,TRBJ1-5,.,few,CASRASGEHQPQHF,TGTGCCAGCAGGGCCTCAGGGGAACATCAGCCCCAGCATTTT
TRBV2,16,TRBJ2-1,.,few,CASRGQGKQTYNEQFF,TGTGCCAGCAGAGGACAAGGGAAGCAGACCTACAATGAGCAGTTCTTC
TRBV7-6,15,TRBJ1-4,TRBD1,.,CASSARQGGEGKLFF,TGTGCCAGCAGCGCCCGACAGGGAGGGGAGGGGAAACTGTTTTTT
TRBV12-3/TRBV12-4,12,TRBJ2-1,TRBD1,few,CASSFDRVRQFF,TGTGCCAGCAGTTTCGACAGGGTTAGGCAGTTCTTC
TRBV7-2,14,TRBJ2-3,TRBD2,many,CASSRTSLADTQYF,TGTGCCAGCAGCCGGACTAGCTTGGCAGATACGCAGTATTTT
TRBV4-1,17,TRBJ2-3,.,.,CASSQLPGSIATDTQYF,TGCGCCAGCAGCCAACTACCCGGATCAATCGCGACAGATACGCAGTATTTT
TRBV30,15,TRBJ2-7,TRBD2,.,CAWSVPGLAVYEQYF,TGTGCCTGGAGTGTCCCGGGACTAGCGGTCTACGAGCAGTACTTC
TRBV7-8,15,TRBJ2-7,TRBD1,few,CASSSGGQEVYEQYF,TGTGCCAGCAGCTCAGGGGGACAGGAAGTCTACGAGCAGTACTTC
TRBV7-6,14,TRBJ1-5,.,.,CASSQITGGQPQHF,TGTGCCAGCAGCCAGATTACGGGTGGGCAGCCCCAGCATTTT
TRBV7-9,13,TRBJ1-1,.,few,CASRPPGTLEAFF,TGTGCCAGCAGACCCCCCGGAACTCTTGAAGCTTTCTTT
TRBV5-1,13,TRBJ1-2,TRBD1,.,CASSFGTGNGYTF,TGCGCCAGCAGCTTTGGGACAGGGAATGGCTACACCTTC
TRBV19,15,TRBJ2-5,TRBD2,.,CASSKTSGIQETQYF,TGTGCCAGTAGCAAGACTAGCGGAATACAAGAGACCCAGTACTTC
TRBV12-3/TRBV12-4,12,TRBJ2-1,.,.,CASSLVADEQFF,TGTGCCAGCAGTTTAGTTGCTGATGAGCAGTTCTTC
TRBV18,17,TRBJ2-2,.,.,CASSPYTRADITGELFF,TGTGCCAGCTCACCTTACACCCGGGCAGATATTACCGGGGAGCTGTTTTTT
TRBV10-3,15,TRBJ2-1,.,.,CAISEKTASQGEQFF,TGTGCCATCAGTGAGAAAACCGCATCCCAGGGTGAGCAGTTCTTC
TRBV6-6,15,TRBJ2-3,TRBD2,few,CASSTSAGAADTQYF,TGTGCCAGCAGTACTTCAGCGGGAGCTGCAGATACGCAGTATTTT
TRBV6-1,13,TRBJ2-7,.,many,CASKDSPHYEQYF,TGTGCCAGCAAGGACAGCCCCCACTACGAGCAGTACTTC
TRBV5-1,16,TRBJ2-7,.,.,CASSLAGVGLLVEQYF,TGCGCCAGCAGCTTGGCAGGGGTCGGGCTGTTGGTCGAGCAGTACTTC
TRBV20-1,15,TRBJ2-5,.,.,CSARGTSGSQETQYF,TGCAGTGCTAGAGGAACAAGCGGGTCCCAAGAGACCCAGTACTTC
TRBV12-3/TRBV12-4,13,TRBJ2-2,.,few,CASSPANTGELFF,TGTGCCAGCAGTCCAGCGAACACCGGGGAGCTGTTTTTT
TRBV19,14,TRBJ2-5,.,few,CASTPRGDKETQYF,TGTGCCAGTACCCCTCGTGGGGATAAAGAGACCCAGTACTTC
TRBV6-2/TRBV6-3,14,TRBJ2-5,.,.,CASSPVGSVETQYF,TGTGCCAGCAGTCCGGTGGGGTCTGTAGAGACCCAGTACTTC
TRBV11-2,14,TRBJ1-2,.,.,CASSRVPDSPGYTF,TGTGCCAGCAGCAGAGTACCGGATTCTCCTGGCTACACCTTC
TRBV5-1,17,TRBJ1-1,.,.,CASSPGEARRLNTEAFF,TGCGCCAGCAGCCCTGGGGAGGCCCGGCGGTTGAACACTGAAGCTTTCTTT
TRBV4-1,15,TRBJ2-1,.,.,CASSQFSGSYNEQFF,TGCGCCAGCAGCCAATTTAGTGGGAGCTACAATGAGCAGTTCTTC
TRBV7-8,11,TRBJ2-1,.,many,CASSPVVQQFF,TGTGCCAGCAGCCCCGTAGTTCAGCAGTTCTTC
TRBV6-5,14,TRBJ2-7,.,few,CASSYSSRTYEQYF,TGTGCCAGCAGTTACTCGAGTCGAACCTACGAGCAGTACTTC
TRBV6-2/TRBV6-3,15,TRBJ2-3,.,.,CASSEPVTHTDTQYF,TGTGCCAGCAGTGAACCCGTTACTCACACAGATACGCAGTATTTT
TRBV20-1,15,TRBJ2-3,TRBD1,.,CSARDLGQGTDTQYF,TGCAGTGCTAGAGATCTGGGACAGGGCACAGATACGCAGTATTTT